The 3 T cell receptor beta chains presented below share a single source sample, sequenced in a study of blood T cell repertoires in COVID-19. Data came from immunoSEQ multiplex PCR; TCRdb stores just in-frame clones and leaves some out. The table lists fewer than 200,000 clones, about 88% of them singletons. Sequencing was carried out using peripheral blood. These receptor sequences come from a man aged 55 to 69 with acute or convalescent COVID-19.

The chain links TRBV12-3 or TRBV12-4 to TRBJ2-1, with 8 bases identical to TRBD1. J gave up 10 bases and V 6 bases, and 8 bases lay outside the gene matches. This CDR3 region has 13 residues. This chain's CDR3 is CASSDRGQGEQFF. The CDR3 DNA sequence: TGTGCCAGCAGCGACAGGGGCCAGGGGGAGCAGTTCTTC.

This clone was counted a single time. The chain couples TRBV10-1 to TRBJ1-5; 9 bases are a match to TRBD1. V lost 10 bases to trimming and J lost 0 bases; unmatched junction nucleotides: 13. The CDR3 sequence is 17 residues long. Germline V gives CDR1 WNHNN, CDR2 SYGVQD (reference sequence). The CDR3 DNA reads TGCGCCACCCCGGGGGGGACAGGGACCTATAGCAATCAGCCCCAGCATTTT. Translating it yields CATPGGTGTYSNQPQHF.

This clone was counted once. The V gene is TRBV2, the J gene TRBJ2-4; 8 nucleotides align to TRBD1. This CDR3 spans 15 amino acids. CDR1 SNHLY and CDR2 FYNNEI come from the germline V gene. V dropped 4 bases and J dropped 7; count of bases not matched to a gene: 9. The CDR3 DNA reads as TGTGCCAGCAGTGCCTTAACAGGGGGAGTGAACATTCAGTACTTC. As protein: CASSALTGGVNIQYF. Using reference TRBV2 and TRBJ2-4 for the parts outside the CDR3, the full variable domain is EPEVTQTPSHQVTQMGQEVILRCVPISNHLYFYWYRQILGQKVEFLVSFYNNEISEKSEIFDDQFSVERPDGSNFTLKIRSTKLEDSAMYFCASSALTGGVNIQYFGAGTRLSVL.